What follows are 5 T cell receptor beta chains derived from one specimen sequenced in a study of beta chain features in type 1 diabetes. Sequencing targeted expressed TCRB transcripts, as all isolated RNA had been reverse transcribed. TCRdb's table, derived via immunoSEQ multiplex PCR, lists solely in-frame clones and lacks some. The data contain over 500,000 clones, around 16% of them singletons. The sequenced sample was naive CD4+ T cells from blood. The source of these receptors is a man in his late teens or twenties in good health.

The chain is built from TRBV28 and TRBJ1-5; D perhaps matches TRBD1 (5 bases). CDR1 is MDHEN, CDR2 SYDVKM, per germline. The ends were cut back, 2 bases at V and 7 bases at J, with 15 bases in the middle. This CDR3 is built from 15 residues. The CDR3: CASSLGSRAGQPQHF. CDR3 nucleotide sequence: TGTGCCAGCAGTTTAGGGTCCAGGGCGGGCCAGCCCCAGCATTTT.

The chain couples TRBV7-3 to TRBJ1-1; D call uncertain. V gave up 6 bases and J gave up 5 bases, with 19 bases separating them. CDR3 size: 15 residues. CDR1 SGHTA and CDR2 FQGTGA come from the germline V gene. CDR3 loop: CASRENTNAGTEAFF. For the CDR3, the DNA is TGTGCCAGCAGGGAAAATACCAATGCCGGAACTGAAGCTTTCTTT.

The CDR3 region is CASRPPPGSQETQYF. DNA of the CDR3: TGTGCCAGCAGACCCCCGCCCGGATCCCAAGAGACCCAGTACTTC. This rearrangement joins TRBV5-4 to TRBJ2-5; no clear D gene. CDR3 length equals 15 residues. The ends were cut back, 5 bases at V and 1 base at J, with 15 bases in the middle. CDR1 is SGHNT, CDR2 YYREEE, per germline (reference sequence).

The chain carries TRBV10-3 and TRBJ1-2; 12 bases are a match to TRBD1. CDR1 and CDR2 from the germline V gene are ENHRY and SYGVKD. This CDR3 contains 15 residues. Trimming at V came to 4 bases and at J to 7 bases, leaving 7 bases not matched to a gene. CDR3 sequence reads: CAISATGQGAGGYTF. The DNA for the CDR3 is TGTGCCATCAGTGCAACGGGACAGGGGGCAGGTGGCTACACCTTC.

In this sample, this clone turned up a few times. The chain has TRBV7-3 and TRBJ2-7; TRBD2 matches at 10 bases. J lost 2 bases, V lost 5 bases, and 3 bases had no gene match. This CDR3 comprises 14 residues. Germline CDR1 and CDR2: SGHTA and FQGTGA. The CDR3 sequence is CASSRTSGPYEQYF. CDR3 nucleotide sequence: TGTGCCAGCAGCCGGACTAGCGGACCCTACGAGCAGTACTTC.